This T cell receptor (beta chain) was obtained from a study of Ad26.COV2.S vaccination and SARS-CoV-2 variants. Study-level information: The study gave Ad26.COV2.S intramuscularly, once or twice 56 days apart.

Described treatment: around 19 received Ad26.COV2.S at low or high dose, single or two shots; about 5 received placebo; per-sample allocation not given. On day 63 after the first injection, vaccine and placebo recipients gave samples. Germline lookup yields CDR1 LNHNV and CDR2 YYDKDF (reference sequence). The CDR3 loop spans 15 amino acids. Between the trimmed V and J ends, which lost 0 bases and 7 bases, there was a span of 15 bases. The protocol was immunoSEQ multiplex PCR, while the TCRdb copy is restricted to in-frame clones and leaves out a portion. The sample consists of hundreds of thousands of clones, about 90% of them appearing once.

This material consisted of peripheral blood, taken in a trial of Ad26.COV2.S vaccine versus placebo. The TCR originated in a person between 18 and 59 years old who received the Ad26.COV2.S COVID-19 vaccine or a placebo. This rearrangement joins TRBV15 to TRBJ1-2; D ambiguous. The chain's CDR3 is CATSRDDPGYGGYTF. Here the CDR3 DNA reads TGTGCCACCAGCAGAGATGACCCGGGATATGGTGGCTACACCTTC.